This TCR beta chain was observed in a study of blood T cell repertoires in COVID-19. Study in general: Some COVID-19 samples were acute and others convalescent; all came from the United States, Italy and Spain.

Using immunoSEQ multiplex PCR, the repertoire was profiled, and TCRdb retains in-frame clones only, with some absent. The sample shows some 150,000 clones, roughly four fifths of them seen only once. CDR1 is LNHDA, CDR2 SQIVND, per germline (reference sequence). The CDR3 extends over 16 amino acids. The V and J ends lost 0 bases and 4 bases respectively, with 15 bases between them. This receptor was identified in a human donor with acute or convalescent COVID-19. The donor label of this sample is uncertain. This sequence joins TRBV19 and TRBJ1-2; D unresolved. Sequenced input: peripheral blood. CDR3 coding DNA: TGTGCCAGTAGTATAGACGGGAGACATGGGCGCTATGGCTACACCTTC. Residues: CASSIDGRHGRYGYTF.